This T cell receptor beta chain was found in a study of blood T cell repertoires in COVID-19. Study-wide context: Material from acute and convalescent COVID-19 was sourced from the United States, Italy and Spain. Sources were T cells, B-cell-depleted T cells, or PBMCs; the material itself was cDNA or gDNA.

The authors' processing: Amplified reference gene primers provided the basis for estimating nucleated cell counts. The method was immunoSEQ multiplex PCR; TCRdb's version includes in-frame clones alone and lacks a portion of them. V, J and clone size were drawn from that table, and D and trimming were deduced from the DNA. The repertoire holds 150,000 to 200,000 clones, with about 77% as singletons. This clone was seen more than once but under ten times. Per germline, CDR1 SGHRS and CDR2 YFSETQ. After removal of 2 bases from V and 7 bases from J, the junction contained 5 bases not matched to a gene. CDR3 length: 14 residues.

Specimen: peripheral blood. The genes are TRBV5-1 and TRBJ2-1; 8 positions agree with TRBD1. The clonotype originates from a woman aged 80 or older with active or convalescent COVID-19. CDR3 sequence: CASSFRDRPNEQFF. The DNA for the CDR3 is TGCGCCAGCAGCTTTCGGGACAGGCCGAATGAGCAGTTCTTC.